The 10 T cell receptor beta chains given below trace back to one sample, sequenced in a study of blood T cell repertoires in COVID-19. Clones were sequenced by immunoSEQ multiplex PCR, and TCRdb holds only the in-frame ones, with some missing. The repertoire holds over 200,000 clones, with 70% to 90% as singletons. Sample: peripheral blood. The receptor set was obtained from a man at least 80 years old with acute or convalescent COVID-19.

This chain joins TRBV7-9 and TRBJ2-4; maybe TRBD1 (6 bases). Germline CDR1 and CDR2: SEHNR and FQNEAQ (reference sequence). The CDR3 extends over 13 amino acids. V was clipped by 5 bases and J by 4 bases, with 9 bases between them. The CDR3 loop is CASSRDTKNIQYF. CDR3 DNA: TGTGCCAGCAGCCGGGACACAAAAAACATTCAGTACTTC.

This chain connects TRBV7-3 to TRBJ2-1; weak D call: TRBD1 (7 bases). From germline, CDR1 is SGHTA and CDR2 FQGTGA. This CDR3 region has 15 residues. Trimming removed 0 bases at V and 5 bases at J, with 11 bases between. CDR3 sequence reads: CASSLTAGGHNEQFF. The CDR3, as DNA: TGTGCCAGCAGCTTAACGGCAGGGGGGCACAATGAGCAGTTCTTC.

The V call is TRBV29-1, the J call TRBJ2-1, with TRBD2 identical over 11 bases. Per germline, CDR1 SQVTM and CDR2 ANQGSEA. The CDR3 is 16 residues long. Trimming at V came to 6 bases and at J to 3 bases, leaving 10 bases not matched to a gene. The CDR3 DNA is TGCAGCGTGTCAGGCGATCTAGCGGGAGGCTACAATGAGCAGTTCTTC. Encoded protein: CSVSGDLAGGYNEQFF.

This chain links TRBV19 with TRBJ2-5; 9 bases line up with TRBD1. The CDR3 totals 14 residues. CDR1 and CDR2 (germline): LNHDA, SQIVND (reference sequence). The junction had 5 bases not matched to a gene; V was cut back by 4 bases and J by 5 bases. The CDR3 region is CASSRQGDGETQYF. The DNA of the CDR3 is TGTGCCAGTAGTAGACAGGGGGATGGTGAGACCCAGTACTTC. Complete variable domain (other parts from reference TRBV19 and TRBJ2-5): DGGITQSPKYLFRKEGQNVTLSCEQNLNHDAMYWYRQDPGQGLRLIYYSQIVNDFQKGDIAEGYSVSREKKESFPLTVTSAQKNPTAFYLCASSRQGDGETQYFGPGTRLLVL.

The chain uses TRBV7-9 and TRBJ1-6; D not resolved. V was shortened by 1 base and J by 14 bases, with 15 bases between the two germline ends. The V gene's germline CDR1 is SEHNR and CDR2 FQNEAQ (reference sequence). The CDR3 consists of 14 residues. CDR3 amino acids: CASSLDTVRISLHF. CDR3 nucleotide sequence: TGTGCCAGCAGCTTAGATACAGTTCGGATATCCCTCCACTTT.

V gene TRBV7-9 combines with J gene TRBJ1-4, with D perhaps matching TRBD1 (5 bases). Germline V CDR1 and CDR2: SEHNR, FQNEAQ (reference sequence). V lost 1 base to trimming and J lost 8 bases, with 14 bases between them. The CDR3 spans 15 residues. The CDR3 nucleotides are TGTGCCAGCAGCTTAGTTGTGGGGCGCGGAGAAAAACTGTTTTTT. Translated: CASSLVVGRGEKLFF.

The chain recombines TRBV4-1 with TRBJ2-3, with 8 bases identical to TRBD2. The length of the CDR3 is 16 residues. Germline V gene lookup returns CDR1 MGHRA and CDR2 YSYEKL. V lost 2 bases, J lost 2 bases, and 6 bases stayed unmatched. The CDR3 nucleotides read TGCGCCAGCAGCCAAACTCGGACTAGCCCCACAGATACGCAGTATTTT. Encoded protein: CASSQTRTSPTDTQYF.

This chain joins TRBV6-5 and TRBJ1-4; no clear D. The V gene's germline CDR1 is MNHEY and CDR2 SVGAGI. The CDR3 sequence is 13 residues long. The V end lost 7 bases, the J end lost 8 bases, and 14 bases lay between the germline ends. CDR3: CASNGLPGEKLFF. CDR3 nucleotide sequence: TGTGCCAGCAATGGGCTCCCGGGAGAAAAACTGTTTTTT.

The chain joins TRBV6-6 to TRBJ2-2; 9 nucleotides agree with TRBD1. The CDR3 length is 15 residues. From germline, CDR1 is MNHNY and CDR2 SVGAGI (reference sequence). The junction had 9 bases not matched to a gene; V was cut back by 8 bases and J by 5 bases. The CDR3 here is CASVMGQGITGELFF. Written as DNA, the CDR3 is TGTGCCAGCGTTATGGGACAGGGTATTACCGGGGAGCTGTTTTTT.

The chain joins TRBV5-1 to TRBJ1-5; D call uncertain. This CDR3 contains 15 residues. The germline CDR1 and CDR2 sequences are SGHRS and YFSETQ. Trimming cost V 3 bases and J 6 bases, with 16 bases left between them. This chain's CDR3 is CASSSTGFIGQPQHF. CDR3 DNA: TGCGCCAGCAGCTCGACGGGGTTTATCGGTCAGCCCCAGCATTTT. Looking up the rest from reference TRBV5-1 and TRBJ1-5 gives the full variable domain: KAGVTQTPRYLIKTRGQQVTLSCSPISGHRSVSWYQQTPGQGLQFLFEYFSETQRNKGNFPGRFSGRQFSNSRSEMNVSTLELGDSALYLCASSSTGFIGQPQHFGDGTRLSIL.